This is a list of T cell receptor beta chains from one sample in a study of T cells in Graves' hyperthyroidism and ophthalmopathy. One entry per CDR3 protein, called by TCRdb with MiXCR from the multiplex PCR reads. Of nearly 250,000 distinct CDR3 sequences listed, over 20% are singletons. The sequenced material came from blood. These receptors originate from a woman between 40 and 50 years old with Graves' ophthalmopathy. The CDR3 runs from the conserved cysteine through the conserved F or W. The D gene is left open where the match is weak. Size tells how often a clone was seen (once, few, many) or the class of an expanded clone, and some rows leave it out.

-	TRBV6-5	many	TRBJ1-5	CASSPSLPQPQHF	TGTGCCAGCAGTCCGAGCTTGCCCCAGCCCCAGCATTTT
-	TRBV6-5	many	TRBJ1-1	CASSYSMTANTEAFF	TGTGCCAGCAGTTACTCGATGACGGCGAACACTGAAGCTTTCTTT
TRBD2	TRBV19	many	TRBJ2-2	CASNSDTQAGMNTGELFF	TGTGCCAGTAACTCGGACACCCAAGCGGGGATGAACACCGGGGAGCTGTTTTTT
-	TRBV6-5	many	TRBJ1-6	CASSYGGRTNSPLHF	TGTGCCAGCAGTTACGGAGGACGTACGAATTCACCCCTCCACTTT
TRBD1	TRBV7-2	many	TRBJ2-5	CASSSQGRRDETQYF	TGTGCCAGCAGCTCACAGGGGCGACGGGACGAGACCCAGTACTTC
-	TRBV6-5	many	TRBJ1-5	CASSYSRHSNQPQHF	TGTGCCAGCAGTTACTCGAGGCATAGCAATCAGCCCCAGCATTTT
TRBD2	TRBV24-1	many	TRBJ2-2	CATSDPTSGRSGELFF	TGTGCCACCAGTGATCCGACTAGCGGGAGATCCGGGGAGCTGTTTTTT
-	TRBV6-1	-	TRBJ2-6	CASSRNRDWANVLTF	TGTGCCAGCAGTAGAAACAGGGACTGGGCCAACGTCCTGACTTTC
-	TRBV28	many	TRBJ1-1	CASRTPGGLNTEAFF	TGTGCCAGCAGAACACCCGGAGGGCTGAACACTGAAGCTTTCTTT
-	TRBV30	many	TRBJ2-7	CAWSHTYEQYF	TGTGCCTGGAGTCATACCTACGAGCAGTACTTC
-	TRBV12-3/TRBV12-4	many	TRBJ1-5	CASRGSNQPQHF	TGTGCCAGCAGGGGGAGCAATCAGCCCCAGCATTTT
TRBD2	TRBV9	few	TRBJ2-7	CASSASSGGSSYEQYF	TGTGCCAGCAGCGCGTCGTCGGGGGGGAGCTCCTACGAGCAGTACTTC
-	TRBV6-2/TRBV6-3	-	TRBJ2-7	CASSYSGLVYEQYF	TGTGCCAGCAGTTATTCGGGGCTAGTCTACGAGCAGTACTTC
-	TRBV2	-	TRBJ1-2	CASSVAQGSGNYGYTF	TGTGCCAGCAGTGTTGCACAGGGAAGTGGTAACTATGGCTACACCTTC
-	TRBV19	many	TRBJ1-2	CASSENTYYGYTF	TGTGCCAGTAGTGAAAACACTTACTATGGCTACACCTTC
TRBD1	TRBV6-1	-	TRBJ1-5	CASIVDRAGKPQHF	TGTGCCAGCATTGTGGACAGGGCAGGGAAGCCCCAGCATTTT
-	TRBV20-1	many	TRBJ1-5	CSASHQGLNQPQHF	TGCAGTGCTAGCCATCAGGGCCTTAATCAGCCCCAGCATTTT
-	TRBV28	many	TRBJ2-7	CASSFKGGPQYF	TGTGCCAGCAGTTTTAAGGGGGGCCCCCAGTACTTC
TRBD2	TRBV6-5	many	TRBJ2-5	CASSPPGLEETQYF	TGTGCCAGCAGTCCCCCCGGACTAGAGGAGACCCAGTACTTC
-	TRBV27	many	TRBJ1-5	CASSYRAGNQPQHF	TGTGCCAGCAGCTACAGGGCAGGCAATCAGCCCCAGCATTTT
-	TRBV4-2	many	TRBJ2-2	CASSQAGATGELFF	TGTGCCAGCAGCCAAGCAGGGGCCACCGGGGAGCTGTTTTTT
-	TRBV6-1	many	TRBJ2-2	CASSRTLTGELFF	TGTGCCAGCAGCCGCACCCTCACCGGGGAGCTGTTTTTT
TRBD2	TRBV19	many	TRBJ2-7	CATRLAGSSYEQYF	TGTGCCACCCGACTAGCGGGGAGCTCCTACGAGCAGTACTTC
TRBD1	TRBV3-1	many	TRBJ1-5	CASSQGGQGGQPQHF	TGTGCCAGCAGCCAAGGGGGTCAGGGGGGCCAGCCCCAGCATTTT
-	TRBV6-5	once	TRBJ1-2	CASSYNSFYGYTF	TGTGCCAGCAGTTACAACAGCTTCTATGGCTACACCTTC
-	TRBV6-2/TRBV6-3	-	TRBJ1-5	CASVRGAGKGNQPQHF	TGTGCCAGCGTCCGGGGCGCAGGTAAAGGCAATCAGCCCCAGCATTTT
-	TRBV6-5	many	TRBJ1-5	CASYLAGQPQHF	TGTGCCAGCTATTTGGCGGGTCAGCCCCAGCATTTT
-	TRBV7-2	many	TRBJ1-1	CAGSSGNTEAFF	TGTGCCGGCAGCTCCGGGAACACTGAAGCTTTCTTT
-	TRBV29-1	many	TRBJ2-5	CSVEGSVGETQYF	TGCAGCGTTGAAGGTAGCGTCGGAGAGACCCAGTACTTC
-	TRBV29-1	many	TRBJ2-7	CSVEGQNTYEQYF	TGCAGCGTTGAGGGGCAAAACACCTACGAGCAGTACTTC
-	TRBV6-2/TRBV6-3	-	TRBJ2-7	CASSFTGTSEQYF	TGTGCCAGCAGTTTTACAGGGACCTCCGAGCAGTACTTC
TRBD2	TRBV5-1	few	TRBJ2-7	CASSLTSDSYEQYF	TGCGCCAGCAGCTTGACTAGCGACTCCTACGAGCAGTACTTC
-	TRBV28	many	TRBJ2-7	CASSLGYGAGYF	TGTGCCAGCAGTTTAGGGTACGGCGCTGGGTACTTC
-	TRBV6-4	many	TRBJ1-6	CASSPNRRTASSYNSPLHF	TGTGCCAGCAGTCCTAACCGCCGGACGGCTAGCTCCTATAATTCACCCCTCCACTTT
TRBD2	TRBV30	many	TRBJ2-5	CAWSAGLAGQETQYF	TGTGCCTGGAGTGCGGGACTAGCGGGCCAAGAGACCCAGTACTTC
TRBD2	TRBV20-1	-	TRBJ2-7	CSAKSGSGYEQYF	TGCAGTGCGAAGAGCGGGAGTGGCTACGAGCAGTACTTC
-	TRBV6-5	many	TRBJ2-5	CASSYLRGGETQYF	TGTGCCAGCAGTTACTTGAGGGGTGGCGAGACCCAGTACTTC
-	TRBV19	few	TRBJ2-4	CASSIAGASPRNIQYF	TGTGCCAGTAGTATAGCCGGAGCTTCCCCGAGAAACATTCAGTACTTC
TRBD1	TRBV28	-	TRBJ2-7	CASRQGAGEQYF	TGTGCCAGCAGGCAGGGGGCGGGCGAGCAGTACTTC
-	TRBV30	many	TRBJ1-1	CAWSDRRANGVLNTEAFF	TGTGCCTGGAGTGATCGTAGGGCTAACGGAGTTTTGAACACTGAAGCTTTCTTT
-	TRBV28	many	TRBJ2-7	CASTPFEGYEQYF	TGTGCCAGCACCCCCTTTGAGGGGTACGAGCAGTACTTC